These 29 T cell receptor beta chains share one sample of origin, sequenced in a study of T cell changes during pregnancy in multiple sclerosis. TCRdb's table, derived via immunoSEQ multiplex PCR, lists solely in-frame clones and lacks some. The data hold 30,000 to 45,000 clones, with approximately 92% observed a single time. The source was CD8+ T cells from peripheral blood mononuclear cells, collected before pregnancy. These TCRs come from a female donor with multiple sclerosis, enrolled in a pregnancy study.

The chain has TRBV6-6 and TRBJ1-3; weak D call: TRBD1 (6 bases). The CDR3 runs 14 residues. The germline V gene has CDR1 MNHNY and CDR2 SVGAGI (reference sequence). Trimming pared 7 bases from V and 6 bases from J, leaving 16 bases between. CDR3 sequence reads: CASTLMGAANTIYF. Here the CDR3 DNA reads TGTGCCAGCACCCTAATGGGGGCGGCAAACACCATATATTTT.

The chain combines TRBV28 with TRBJ2-1; TRBD2 matches 8 bases. Germline CDR1 is MDHEN and CDR2 is SYDVKM. Trimming cost V 6 bases and J 7 bases; bases outside gene matches: 5. The CDR3 runs 13 residues. DNA of the CDR3: TGTGCCAGCAGGTGGGCTAGCGGGAATGAGCAGTTCTTC. It is translated as CASRWASGNEQFF.

This clone has just one count. This chain joins TRBV6-5 and TRBJ2-1, with D maybe TRBD1 (6 bases). Per the germline V gene, CDR1 is MNHEY and CDR2 is SVGAGI. V was trimmed by 2 bases and J by 1 base, leaving 9 bases between them. This CDR3 contains 15 residues. This CDR3 is CASSYPQGSYNEQFF. Written as DNA, the CDR3 is TGTGCCAGCAGTTACCCCCAGGGGTCCTACAATGAGCAGTTCTTC.

CDR3 bases: TGTGCCTGCTGGGACAGTTACAATGAGCAGTTCTTC. Its protein product is CACWDSYNEQFF. The gene calls are TRBV30 and TRBJ2-1; TRBD1 agrees at 7 bases. This CDR3 is 12 amino acids long. CDR1 and CDR2 from the germline V gene are GTSNPN and SVGIG (reference sequence). Trimming at V came to 6 bases and at J to 4 bases, leaving 3 bases not matched to a gene.

The rearrangement joins TRBV4-1 to TRBJ2-1; 8 bases map to TRBD1. This CDR3 comprises 15 residues. With 3 bases clipped from V and 9 bases from J, the junction kept 10 bases outside the gene matches. CDR1 and CDR2 (germline): MGHRA, YSYEKL. The CDR3 protein is CASSQAGTGLIEQFF. CDR3 coding DNA: TGCGCCAGCAGCCAGGCCGGGACAGGACTAATTGAGCAGTTCTTC.

The sample holds one count of this clone. V gene TRBV5-1 combines with J gene TRBJ1-1; D gene ambiguous. The V end lost 2 bases, the J end lost 3 bases, and 8 bases lay between the germline ends. CDR1 is SGHRS, CDR2 YFSETQ, per germline. The CDR3 covers 13 residues. This CDR3 reads CASSLRGDTEAFF. CDR3 coding DNA: TGCGCCAGCAGCTTACGGGGTGACACTGAAGCTTTCTTT. Full variable domain (remainder filled in from reference TRBV5-1 and TRBJ1-1): KAGVTQTPRYLIKTRGQQVTLSCSPISGHRSVSWYQQTPGQGLQFLFEYFSETQRNKGNFPGRFSGRQFSNSRSEMNVSTLELGDSALYLCASSLRGDTEAFFGQGTRLTVV.

This chain links TRBV30 with TRBJ2-7; 10 positions agree with TRBD2. CDR1 GTSNPN and CDR2 SVGIG come from the germline V gene (reference sequence). V trimming: 4 bases; J trimming: 4 bases; junction bases outside the gene matches: 4. The CDR3 consists of 13 residues. The CDR3 loop is CAWNQREGYEQYF. The CDR3 DNA sequence: TGTGCCTGGAACCAGCGGGAGGGATACGAGCAGTACTTC.

The chain employs TRBV5-5 and TRBJ2-1; D might be TRBD2 (6 bases). V shed 7 bases and J shed 7 bases, with 18 bases lying between them. Germline-derived CDR1 and CDR2 are SGHKS and YYEKEE (reference sequence). There are 14 residues in the CDR3. CDR3 in amino acids: CASSPGTPLNEQFF. CDR3 bases: TGTGCCAGCTCCCCCGGGACTCCGCTTAATGAGCAGTTCTTC.

This chain connects TRBV2 to TRBJ2-2; the match to TRBD2 covers 7 bases. Germline CDR1 SNHLY, CDR2 FYNNEI. Trimming removed 6 bases from V and 4 bases from J; junction bases left unmatched: 17. The CDR3 has 18 amino acids. This CDR3 reads CASSGLGVAGEGTGELFF. The CDR3 DNA sequence: TGTGCCAGCAGCGGCCTTGGGGTGGCGGGAGAGGGCACCGGGGAGCTGTTTTTT.

CDR3: CASYPAAGGPAYNEQFF. In nucleotides, the CDR3 is TGTGCCAGCTACCCCGCCGCGGGGGGGCCGGCCTACAATGAGCAGTTCTTC. The rearrangement links TRBV28 to TRBJ2-1, with 9 nucleotides matching TRBD2. This CDR3 comprises 17 residues. The V and J ends lost 8 bases and 2 bases, in that order; junction bases with no gene match: 13. The germline V gene has CDR1 MDHEN and CDR2 SYDVKM. Supplemented by reference TRBV28 and TRBJ2-1, the full variable domain reads DVKVTQSSRYLVKRTGEKVFLECVQDMDHENMFWYRQDPGLGLRLIYFSYDVKMKEKGDIPEGYSVSREKKERFSLILESASTNQTSMYLCASYPAAGGPAYNEQFFGPGTRLTVL.

J is TRBJ1-1 and V is TRBV6-5; the D is unclear. Germline V gene lookup returns CDR1 MNHEY and CDR2 SVGAGI. The CDR3 is made up of 14 amino acids. V was cut by 6 bases and J by 2 bases, with 13 bases left in between. The CDR3 DNA sequence: TGTGCCAGCAGACTTACGGAGGCCAACACTGAAGCTTTCTTT. Its translation: CASRLTEANTEAFF.

CDR3 protein: CASSLGEGYEQYF. CDR3 in DNA: TGTGCCAGCAGCTTAGGAGAGGGTTACGAGCAGTACTTC. The chain joins TRBV7-9 to TRBJ2-7; D possibly corresponds to TRBD2 (5 bases). The CDR3 loop spans 13 amino acids. V gave up 1 base and J gave up 4 bases, with 8 bases separating them. The germline V gene encodes CDR1 SEHNR and CDR2 FQNEAQ (reference sequence).

This chain joins TRBV28 and TRBJ1-4, with 7 positions matching TRBD1. The CDR3 extends over 13 amino acids. The V and J ends lost 6 bases and 8 bases, in that order; junction bases with no gene match: 6. Germline V gene sequence: CDR1 MDHEN, CDR2 SYDVKM. The CDR3 DNA reads TGTGCCAGCAGCCTCCAGGGGGGAGAAAAACTGTTTTTT. Translation: CASSLQGGEKLFF.

This sequence joins TRBV9 and TRBJ2-2, with D perhaps matching TRBD2 (5 bases). Germline loops: CDR1 SGDLS, CDR2 YYNGEE. There are 15 residues in the CDR3. The V gene lost 4 bases and the J gene lost 6 bases, with 16 bases spanning the gap. The CDR3 DNA sequence: TGTGCCAGCAGCTCCATGAGGGCGTATCCCGGGGAGCTGTTTTTT. Its protein product is CASSSMRAYPGELFF. The full variable domain, in which reference TRBV9 and TRBJ2-2 provide the parts outside the CDR3, is DSGVTQTPKHLITATGQRVTLRCSPRSGDLSVYWYQQSLDQGLQFLIQYYNGEERAKGNILERFSAQQFPDLHSELNLSSLELGDSALYFCASSSMRAYPGELFFGEGSRLTVL.

In its sample, this clone was seen a few times. The chain carries TRBV30 and TRBJ1-4, with D perhaps TRBD1 (6 bases). The germline CDR1 and CDR2 sequences are GTSNPN and SVGIG (reference sequence). The CDR3 length is 14 residues. V was shortened by 4 bases and J by 7 bases, with 16 bases between the two germline ends. The CDR3: CAWKEQGPVEKLFF. The CDR3 bases are TGTGCCTGGAAAGAACAGGGTCCGGTTGAAAAACTGTTTTTT.

This clone came up a few times. The rearrangement uses TRBV27 and TRBJ1-2, with D possibly being TRBD1 (5 bases). In germline, CDR1 is MNHEY, CDR2 SMNVEV (reference sequence). The CDR3 is 13 amino acids. Trimming took off 2 bases at V and 2 bases at J, with 6 bases between the two ends. The CDR3 region is CASSLRQNYGYTF. Written as DNA, the CDR3 is TGTGCCAGCAGTTTAAGACAGAACTATGGCTACACCTTC.

The chain joins TRBV15 to TRBJ2-5; 8 nucleotides align to TRBD1. Germline lookup yields CDR1 LNHNV and CDR2 YYDKDF (reference sequence). The length of the CDR3 is 13 residues. The J segment lost 5 bases and the V segment lost 8 bases, leaving 7 bases of the junction unmatched. CDR3: CATATGGRETQYF. CDR3 nucleotides: TGTGCCACCGCAACAGGGGGTCGGGAGACCCAGTACTTC.

V is TRBV9 and J is TRBJ2-7; possibly TRBD2 for D (5 bases). CDR3 length equals 14 residues. Trimming took 0 bases from V and 3 from J, leaving 10 bases between them. CDR1 and CDR2 (germline): SGDLS, YYNGEE. DNA of the CDR3: TGTGCCAGCAGCGTAGCCAGCGGCAACTACGAGCAGTACTTC. Translation gives CASSVASGNYEQYF.

A single count supports this clone. This chain uses TRBV7-9 with TRBJ1-2; 10 bases map to TRBD1. The CDR3 covers 16 residues. Germline V gene lookup returns CDR1 SEHNR and CDR2 FQNEAQ (reference sequence). V was clipped by 5 bases and J by 0 bases; unmatched bases: 6. The CDR3: CASSTGQGGPNYGYTF. CDR3 in DNA: TGTGCCAGCAGCACCGGACAGGGGGGACCTAACTATGGCTACACCTTC.

The V call is TRBV5-1, the J call TRBJ2-7; TRBD1 is a possible D gene (5 bases). The germline CDR1 and CDR2 sequences are SGHRS and YFSETQ. Deletions cut 0 bases from V and 0 bases from J, with 13 bases between. There are 16 residues in the CDR3. Here the CDR3 reads CASSLADRQSSYEQYF. In DNA form, the CDR3 reads TGCGCCAGCAGCTTGGCCGACAGACAGAGCTCCTACGAGCAGTACTTC.

The gene calls are TRBV5-6 and TRBJ2-3; 9 bases agree with TRBD2. Germline V gene data show CDR1 as SGHDT and CDR2 as YYEEEE. This CDR3 contains 16 residues. The V gene end was trimmed by 4 bases and the J gene end by 3 bases; junction bases not matched to a gene: 9. CDR3 in DNA: TGTGCCAGCAGCGGAGGGACTAGCTGGGCGACAGATACGCAGTATTTT. As protein: CASSGGTSWATDTQYF.

This chain uses TRBV6-5 with TRBJ1-1, with a weak D call TRBD1 (5 bases). Per germline, CDR1 MNHEY and CDR2 SVGAGI. This CDR3 contains 15 residues. The V end lost 0 bases, the J end lost 2 bases, and 10 bases lay between the germline ends. The CDR3 DNA sequence: TGTGCCAGCAGTTACTCAGTTGGACAAAACACTGAAGCTTTCTTT. The encoded protein is CASSYSVGQNTEAFF.

The chain is built from TRBV15 and TRBJ2-7; 9 nucleotides align to TRBD2. Germline V CDR1 and CDR2: LNHNV, YYDKDF (reference sequence). V was pared by 5 bases and J by 3 bases, with 11 bases of the junction left unmatched. The CDR3 sequence is 16 residues long. For the CDR3, the DNA is TGTGCCACCAGCGAGGACCTAGCGGGAACCTTCTACGAGCAGTACTTC. Its translation is CATSEDLAGTFYEQYF.

This clone came up once. The chain joins TRBV6-6 to TRBJ1-1, with unresolved D. CDR1 and CDR2 (germline): MNHNY, SVGAGI (reference sequence). Trimming cost V 5 bases and J 1 base, with 17 bases left between them. This CDR3 is 16 amino acids long. The CDR3 region has the DNA TGTGCCAGCAGTCGGCGTAATGGGCTGGAGAACACTGAAGCTTTCTTT. Residues: CASSRRNGLENTEAFF.

Here the CDR3 DNA reads TGTGCCAGCAGATCGGGACTAGCGGGGGGGACAGAGACCCAGTACTTC. This gives the protein CASRSGLAGGTETQYF. The chain joins TRBV27 to TRBJ2-5, with TRBD2 identical over 16 bases. The germline CDR1 and CDR2 sequences are MNHEY and SMNVEV (reference sequence). J lost 4 bases, V lost 6 bases, and 5 bases had no gene match. The CDR3 length is 16 residues.

The chain employs TRBV10-3 and TRBJ1-2; D is uncertain. The length of the CDR3 is 13 residues. Between the trimmed V and J ends, which lost 9 bases and 5 bases, there was a span of 16 bases. CDR1 and CDR2 from the germline V gene are ENHRY and SYGVKD. The CDR3 nucleotides are TGTGCCATTCAGCGGGAAGCGCGTTATGGCTACACCTTC. It is translated as CAIQREARYGYTF.

Only one count was recorded for this clone. The chain is built from TRBV10-3 and TRBJ2-1, with TRBD2 identical over 14 bases. Germline V gene data show CDR1 as ENHRY and CDR2 as SYGVKD. Trimming cost V 0 bases and J 13 bases; bases outside gene matches: 2. This CDR3 spans 14 amino acids. CDR3 nucleotide sequence: TGTGCCATCAGTGAGTCGACTAGCGGGAGGGTACAGTTCTTC. This encodes CAISESTSGRVQFF.

This sequence joins TRBV7-8 and TRBJ2-7; maybe TRBD2 (7 bases). The CDR3 runs to 16 residues. Germline lookup yields CDR1 SGHVS and CDR2 FQNEAQ. V was pared by 3 bases and J by 1 base, with 16 bases between. The CDR3 region has the DNA TGTGCCAGCAGCTTGGGGGCGGGGGTAAGGTCCTACGAGCAGTACTTC. It codes for CASSLGAGVRSYEQYF.

The CDR3 nucleotides are TGTGCCAGCAGTGAAAAAGTCCCCCCTATGAACACTGAAGCTTTCTTT. This translates into CASSEKVPPMNTEAFF. The V and J genes are TRBV6-1 and TRBJ1-1, with no clear D. The V gene lost 2 bases and the J gene lost 0 bases, with 13 bases spanning the gap. The germline gives CDR1 MNHNS, CDR2 SASEGT. This CDR3 comprises 16 residues.